The clone carrying this T cell receptor beta chain was counted only a few times. This entry comes from a study of T cells after yellow fever vaccination. TCRdb re-analysed the 5' RACE reads in MiXCR, keeping a single row per CDR3 protein. The data hold approximately 550,000 distinct CDR3 sequences, with 13% observed a single time. Trimming took off 2 bases at V and 5 bases at J, with 13 bases between the two ends. CDR1 and CDR2 (germline): SNHLY, FYNNEI. CDR3 size: 14 residues. The sequences come from PBMCs, collected on the day of the yellow fever booster vaccination. The V gene is TRBV2, the J gene TRBJ2-7; maybe TRBD1 (5 bases). The clonotype comes from a man aged 25 to 40 who received the YFV17D yellow fever vaccine. Here the CDR3 reads CASSERGQGNEQYF. CDR3 nucleotide sequence: TGTGCCAGCAGTGAAAGAGGCCAGGGAAACGAGCAGTACTTC.